Listed below are T cell receptor beta chains from one sample, sequenced in a study of identical twins. TCRdb reprocessed the 5' RACE reads with MiXCR, giving one entry per CDR3 protein. This sample has about 890,000 distinct CDR3 sequences, with 12% found just once. This sample also appeared in a second study, on yellow fever vaccine responses in identical twins.

The sequenced sample consisted of PBMCs. Every receptor here comes from a woman under 30 in good health. The CDR3 runs from the conserved cysteine through the conserved F or W. The D gene is left open where the match is weak. The size entry is marked missing in some rows and otherwise reads once, few, many or a size class.

V	D	J	size	CDR3	DNA
TRBV20-1	TRBD2	TRBJ2-3	-	CSARTPTSGASTDTQYF	TGCAGTGCTAGAACCCCAACTAGCGGGGCTAGCACAGATACGCAGTATTTT
TRBV20-1	TRBD2	TRBJ2-7	-	CSARDSGRLGYEQYF	TGCAGTGCTAGAGATAGCGGGAGACTCGGCTACGAGCAGTACTTC
TRBV4-2	TRBD2	TRBJ2-2	-	CASSQVGGVGIAGELFF	TGTGCCAGCAGCCAAGTTGGGGGGGTGGGTATCGCCGGGGAGCTGTTTTTT
TRBV6-1	-	TRBJ2-4	once	CASSPGGAGNIQYF	TGTGCCAGCAGCCCTGGAGGGGCAGGAAACATTCAGTACTTC
TRBV27	TRBD2	TRBJ2-1	-	CASSLPGLAGAKNNEQFF	TGTGCCAGCAGTCTACCCGGACTAGCGGGAGCAAAGAACAATGAGCAGTTCTTC
TRBV2	-	TRBJ2-3	-	CASMGYPTGTPTDTQYF	TGTGCCAGCATGGGTTACCCAACGGGAACCCCCACAGATACGCAGTATTTT
TRBV7-8	-	TRBJ2-7	-	CASSPTPLGLSYEQYF	TGTGCCAGCAGCCCAACCCCCCTGGGACTCTCCTACGAGCAGTACTTC
TRBV4-1	-	TRBJ2-7	few	CASSQASAINYEQYF	TGCGCCAGCAGCCAAGCCAGCGCTATAAACTACGAGCAGTACTTC
TRBV20-1	TRBD1	TRBJ1-2	many	CSAGTEYGYTF	TGCAGTGCCGGGACAGAATATGGCTACACCTTC
TRBV29-1	TRBD2	TRBJ2-1	few	CSVVPSGRNEQFF	TGCAGCGTAGTGCCTAGCGGGAGAAATGAGCAGTTCTTC
TRBV4-2	-	TRBJ2-1	-	CASSQDMWRGSNNEQFF	TGTGCCAGCAGCCAAGATATGTGGAGGGGAAGCAACAATGAGCAGTTCTTC